These 8 T cell receptor beta chains were all obtained from the same sample, sequenced in a study of T cells after posttransplantation cyclophosphamide. Control samples came 1 year after myeloablative marrow transplants with methotrexate plus calcineurin inhibitor. Sequencing used immunoSEQ multiplex PCR; TCRdb keeps in-frame clones, though not all of them. The sample has roughly 21,000 clones; around 85% are singletons. The material sequenced was PBMCs, taken about 400 days after allogeneic stem cell transplant with calcineurin inhibitor and methotrexate. The receptors derive from a female patient aged 30-39 years who received an allogeneic stem cell transplant from an unrelated donor, was CMV-positive, and had acute and chronic GVHD. Some T cells may have come from the graft donor.

The chain recombines TRBV19 with TRBJ2-2; 7 bases map to TRBD2. J lost 5 bases, V lost 4 bases, and 7 bases had no gene match. The V gene's germline CDR1 is LNHDA and CDR2 SQIVND (reference sequence). The CDR3 sequence is 15 residues long. The chain's CDR3 is CASSNRAGETGELFF. As DNA, the CDR3 is TGTGCCAGTAGTAACCGCGCGGGGGAGACCGGGGAGCTGTTTTTT. Full variable domain (rest looked up from reference TRBV19 and TRBJ2-2): DGGITQSPKYLFRKEGQNVTLSCEQNLNHDAMYWYRQDPGQGLRLIYYSQIVNDFQKGDIAEGYSVSREKKESFPLTVTSAQKNPTAFYLCASSNRAGETGELFFGEGSRLTVL.

J is TRBJ2-3 and V is TRBV13, with TRBD1 matching 10 bases. CDR1 is PRHDT, CDR2 FYEKMQ, per germline (reference sequence). V was clipped by 6 bases and J by 5 bases; unmatched bases: 8. This CDR3 region has 15 residues. The chain's CDR3 is CASRGQGSWGDTQYF. The CDR3 region has the DNA TGTGCCAGCAGGGGACAGGGGAGTTGGGGAGATACGCAGTATTTT.

This chain uses TRBV18 with TRBJ2-7; 7 nucleotides align to TRBD1. CDR1 and CDR2 from the germline V gene are KGHSH and LQKENI. The CDR3 consists of 13 residues. After removal of 3 bases from V and 10 bases from J, the junction contained 9 bases not matched to a gene. This CDR3 is CASSPPNRGSQYF. The DNA of the CDR3 is TGTGCCAGCTCACCCCCTAACAGGGGTAGTCAGTACTTC.

The chain couples TRBV5-1 to TRBJ1-5, with D perhaps TRBD1 (5 bases). This CDR3 spans 15 amino acids. V gave up 2 bases and J gave up 9 bases, with 18 bases separating them. Germline CDR1 SGHRS, CDR2 YFSETQ. The CDR3 bases are TGCGCCAGCAGCTTAGGTGACGGGGGTGGATGGCCCCAGCATTTT. Translating gives CASSLGDGGGWPQHF.

The chain carries TRBV30 and TRBJ1-3; D gene unclear. CDR1 and CDR2 (germline): GTSNPN, SVGIG (reference sequence). Trimming cost V 5 bases and J 0 bases, with 8 bases left between them. This CDR3 comprises 13 residues. The CDR3 DNA sequence: TGTGCCTGGGCTCAGAACTCTGGAAACACCATATATTTT. Protein product: CAWAQNSGNTIYF. Full variable domain (missing parts from reference TRBV30 and TRBJ1-3): SQTIHQWPATLVQPVGSPLSLECTVEGTSNPNLYWYRQAAGRGLQLLFYSVGIGQISSEVPQNLSASRPQDRQFILSSKKLLLSDSGFYLCAWAQNSGNTIYFGEGSWLTVV.

V usage is TRBV14 and J usage is TRBJ2-7; weak D call: TRBD2 (6 bases). Germline CDR1 is SGHDN and CDR2 is FVKESK. V was trimmed by 4 bases and J by 4 bases, leaving 14 bases between them. The CDR3 length is 14 residues. The CDR3 DNA reads TGTGCCAGCAGCCGAAGCGGGCTTTGGTACGAGCAGTACTTC. The encoded protein is CASSRSGLWYEQYF. Full variable domain (missing parts from reference TRBV14 and TRBJ2-7): EAGVTQFPSHSVIEKGQTVTLRCDPISGHDNLYWYRRVMGKEIKFLLHFVKESKQDESGMPNNRFLAERTGGTYSTLKVQPAELEDSGVYFCASSRSGLWYEQYFGPGTRLTVT.

The rearrangement joins TRBV5-1 to TRBJ1-1; unclear D gene. Trimming removed 3 bases from V and 4 bases from J, with 19 bases in between. The CDR3 extends over 16 amino acids. Germline V gene lookup returns CDR1 SGHRS and CDR2 YFSETQ. The CDR3 spells CASSYFFTGRGTEAFF. Here the CDR3 DNA reads TGCGCCAGCAGCTATTTCTTTACGGGGAGAGGCACTGAAGCTTTCTTT.

This chain links TRBV7-9 with TRBJ1-1; maybe TRBD1 (5 bases). Trimming took 4 bases from V and 5 from J, leaving 17 bases between them. The CDR3 covers 15 residues. Germline V gene data show CDR1 as SEHNR and CDR2 as FQNEAQ (reference sequence). CDR3 sequence reads: CASSSFGVRGTEAFF. The CDR3 nucleotides are TGTGCCAGCAGCTCTTTCGGGGTACGGGGGACTGAAGCTTTCTTT.